The present T cell receptor (beta chain) was sequenced within a study of cytomegalovirus exposure and HLA in healthy donors. The V gene lost 3 bases and the J gene lost 4 bases, with 17 bases spanning the gap. CDR3 length: 16 amino acids. Per germline, CDR1 WNHNN and CDR2 SYGVQD (reference sequence). Findings and caveats of the study: Some V segments (TRBV6-2 and TRBV6-3 among them) were excluded as indistinguishable.

This clone occurred once. Its antigen is as yet unknown. In the PCR, 60 Vbeta and 13 Jbeta primers were used. TCRdb's copy holds only in-frame clones and misses some; the assay was immunoSEQ multiplex PCR. The profile shows some 170,000 clones, roughly four fifths of them singletons. The rearrangement joins TRBV10-1 to TRBJ2-3; tentative D call: TRBD1 (5 bases). The origin of this receptor is a woman in her late teens or twenties in good health and CMV-seronegative. The source material was PBMCs. The chain's CDR3 is CASSDDSMGPADTQYF. The CDR3 region has the DNA TGCGCCAGCAGTGATGATTCTATGGGGCCCGCAGATACGCAGTATTTT.